The table lists the clone carrying this TCR beta chain with many counts. Its cognate antigen is unknown. A much larger clone differs from this one at a single base, so this may be a read error. The germline V gene has CDR1 SQVTM and CDR2 ANQGSEA. V was clipped by 4 bases and J by 3 bases, with 10 bases between them. The CDR3 is 13 amino acids. The data originate from a study of T-cell reconstitution after alpha-beta-depleted transplantation in children. Overall study results and limits: It was surviving recipient T cells and thymic progenitors that gave some patients high TCRbeta diversity at day 60. The main origin of T-cell counts and diversity one year after transplant was newly produced T cells. Reportedly, only several hundred clones from non-depleted graft cells drove alpha-beta T-cell counts at about two months.

A TCRbeta library incorporating unique molecular identifiers was prepared. MiXCR, applied by TCRdb to the PCR reads, yields one record per CDR3 protein. The table has about 440,000 distinct CDR3 sequences, around 46% seen once. The source is a girl aged 2-9 years with aplastic anemia, due to receive a stem cell transplant. Sequences were derived from PBMCs, sampled before TCRalphabeta/CD19-depleted stem cell transplant. This chain uses TRBV29-1 with TRBJ2-1; possible D gene TRBD2, 5 bases. DNA of the CDR3: TGCAGCGTTGGGGTTGGAGGCTACAATGAGCAGTTCTTC. Translation: CSVGVGGYNEQFF.